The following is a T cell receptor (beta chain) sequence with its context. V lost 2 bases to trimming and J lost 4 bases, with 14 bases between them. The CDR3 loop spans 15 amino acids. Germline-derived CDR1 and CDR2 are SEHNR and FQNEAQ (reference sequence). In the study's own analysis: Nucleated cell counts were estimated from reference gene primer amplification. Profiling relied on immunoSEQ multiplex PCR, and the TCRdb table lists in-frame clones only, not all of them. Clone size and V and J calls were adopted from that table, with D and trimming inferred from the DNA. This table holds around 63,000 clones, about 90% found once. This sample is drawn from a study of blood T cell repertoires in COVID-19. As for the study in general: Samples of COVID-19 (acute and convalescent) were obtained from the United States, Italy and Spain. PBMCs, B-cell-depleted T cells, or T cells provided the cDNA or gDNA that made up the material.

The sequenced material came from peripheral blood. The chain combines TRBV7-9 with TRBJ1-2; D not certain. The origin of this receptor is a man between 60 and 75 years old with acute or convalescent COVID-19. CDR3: CASSLTRAGSYGYTF. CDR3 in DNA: TGTGCCAGCAGCTTAACCCGGGCGGGGTCCTATGGCTACACCTTC.